Listed below are T cell receptor beta chains from one sample, sequenced in a study of cytotoxic CD8 clonotypes in ibrutinib-treated CLL. Some clones are missing from TCRdb's copy, which holds only in-frame ones; the method was immunoSEQ multiplex PCR. The data contain roughly 130,000 clones, approximately 81% of them singletons. The material sequenced was PBMCs, taken after 12 months of ibrutinib treatment. The source of these receptors is a human donor with chronic lymphocytic leukemia. Both conserved end residues are part of each CDR3. D genes are given only for firm matches. Expanded clones are given a class, and other clones once, few, many or no size at all.

TRBV7-2	-	-	TRBJ2-3	CASSLGFGSATDTQYF	TGTGCCAGCAGCTTGGGTTTTGGGAGTGCGACAGATACGCAGTATTTT
TRBV4-1	-	-	TRBJ1-3	CASSQGPRGPPEAGNTIYF	TGCGCCAGCAGCCAAGGACCCCGGGGACCACCGGAGGCTGGAAACACCATATATTTT
TRBV7-9	TRBD2	-	TRBJ2-1	CASSFMTSGDEQFF	TGTGCCAGCAGCTTTATGACTAGCGGGGATGAGCAGTTCTTC
TRBV30	-	-	TRBJ1-5	CAWNSRGDQPQHF	TGTGCCTGGAATTCACGGGGGGATCAGCCCCAGCATTTT
TRBV5-6	TRBD1	-	TRBJ2-4	CASSPWDSKNIQYF	TGTGCCAGCAGCCCCTGGGACAGTAAAAACATTCAGTACTTC
TRBV28	TRBD2	-	TRBJ2-3	CASSLPAGGPDTQYF	TGTGCCAGCAGTTTACCAGCGGGAGGGCCAGATACGCAGTATTTT
TRBV28	-	-	TRBJ1-3	CASSSAPQSASGNTIYF	TGTGCCAGCAGTTCGGCGCCTCAATCTGCCTCTGGAAACACCATATATTTT
TRBV6-6	-	-	TRBJ1-1	CASSFEGNTEAFF	TGTGCCAGCAGTTTTGAGGGGAACACTGAAGCTTTCTTT
TRBV7-2	-	-	TRBJ2-7	CASSLEGLELSYEQYF	TGTGCCAGCAGCTTAGAGGGGTTGGAGCTCTCCTACGAGCAGTACTTC
TRBV6-5	-	-	TRBJ1-1	CASRLQGWGSRAFF	TGTGCCAGCAGATTACAGGGTTGGGGCAGCCGAGCTTTCTTT
TRBV7-9	TRBD2	-	TRBJ2-2	CASRSSGGNTGELFF	TGTGCCAGCAGATCTAGCGGGGGGAACACCGGGGAGCTGTTTTTT
TRBV19	-	medium-sized	TRBJ1-1	CASRLAPGADTEAFF	TGTGCCAGTAGGTTAGCGCCGGGCGCGGACACTGAAGCTTTCTTT
TRBV29-1	TRBD2	-	TRBJ2-7	CSARSGTTNVPGLAGGPYEQYF	TGCAGCGCAAGGTCCGGGACCACTAACGTTCCGGGACTAGCGGGAGGGCCCTACGAGCAGTACTTC
TRBV6-5	-	-	TRBJ2-2	CASSYSQRGYTGELFF	TGTGCCAGCAGTTACTCACAGCGAGGATATACCGGGGAGCTGTTTTTT
TRBV11-2	-	-	TRBJ2-3	CASSSARDPTTDTQYF	TGTGCCAGCAGCTCGGCCCGGGACCCAACAACAGATACGCAGTATTTT
TRBV6-1	TRBD2	-	TRBJ2-3	CASSFLAGSTDTQYF	TGTGCCAGCAGTTTTCTAGCGGGAAGCACAGATACGCAGTATTTT
TRBV5-1	TRBD2	-	TRBJ2-7	CASSLTTGTNYEQYF	TGCGCCAGCAGCTTAACAACCGGGACTAACTACGAGCAGTACTTC
TRBV7-2	TRBD2	-	TRBJ2-7	CASSLGLAGDYEQYF	TGTGCCAGCAGCTTAGGGTTAGCGGGAGACTACGAGCAGTACTTC
TRBV28	-	-	TRBJ1-2	CASRPGTLYGYTF	TGTGCCAGCAGGCCCGGGACGCTCTATGGCTACACCTTC
TRBV10-3	TRBD2	-	TRBJ2-1	CAISEDTSGSNEQFF	TGTGCCATCAGTGAGGACACTAGCGGGAGCAATGAGCAGTTCTTC
TRBV5-1	TRBD2	once	TRBJ2-1	CASSLGASGYNEQFF	TGCGCCAGCAGCTTGGGAGCTAGCGGCTACAATGAGCAGTTCTTC
TRBV19	-	-	TRBJ1-2	CASSIQDRNYGYTF	TGTGCCAGTAGTATACAGGACAGAAACTATGGCTACACCTTC
TRBV5-6	TRBD1	-	TRBJ1-1	CASSSMLQGIRNTEAFF	TGTGCCAGCAGTAGTATGTTACAGGGGATAAGGAACACTGAAGCTTTCTTT
TRBV6-5	-	-	TRBJ2-7	CASSPVTLYEQYF	TGTGCCAGCAGTCCGGTAACCCTCTACGAGCAGTACTTC
TRBV9	-	few	TRBJ2-2	CASSVANGELFF	TGTGCCAGCAGCGTAGCAAACGGGGAGCTGTTTTTT